Following are 23 T cell receptor beta chains from one sample sequenced in a study of T cells after yellow fever vaccination. MiXCR was run by TCRdb on the 5' RACE reads, yielding one entry per CDR3 protein. This table holds about 330,000 distinct CDR3 sequences, about 4% found once. The material was PBMCs, obtained 5 days after the yellow fever booster vaccination. These receptors came from a man between 18 and 29 years old who received the YFV17D yellow fever vaccine.

In its sample, this clonotype was seen many times. Written as DNA, the CDR3 is TGCGCCAGCAGCTTACAGGGGAGGGGGACGAACACTGAAGCTTTCTTT. It yields the protein CASSLQGRGTNTEAFF. This chain links TRBV5-1 with TRBJ1-1, with 7 bases that match TRBD1. Germline assignment: CDR1 SGHRS and CDR2 YFSETQ. The V segment lost 2 bases and the J segment 1 base; nucleotides outside the gene matches: 8. CDR3 size: 16 residues.

In this sample, this clonotype turned up many times. V gene TRBV5-1 combines with J gene TRBJ2-1; D is possibly TRBD1 (8 bases). CDR3 length: 13 amino acids. V was clipped by 4 bases and J by 7 bases, with 12 bases between them. Per germline, CDR1 SGHRS and CDR2 YFSETQ. The DNA of the CDR3 is TGCGCCAGCAGCGAACAGGGGGGGAATGAGCAGTTCTTC. This codes for CASSEQGGNEQFF.

At least ten counts were recorded for this clonotype. This rearrangement joins TRBV10-2 to TRBJ1-2; D is unclear. The CDR3 consists of 11 residues. Germline V gene data show CDR1 as WSHSY and CDR2 as SAAADI. The germline V and J ends were trimmed by 6 bases and 8 bases, with 10 bases remaining between them. CDR3 sequence (DNA): TGCGCCAGCAGAGATGGGGAGGGCTACACCTTC. Amino acids: CASRDGEGYTF.

This clonotype showed up just a few times. V and J are TRBV5-5 and TRBJ2-5; no reliable D call. The CDR3 loop spans 14 amino acids. CDR1 is SGHKS and CDR2 is YYEKEE in the germline V gene (reference sequence). The V end was cut by 1 base, the J end by 1 base, with 8 bases between. In nucleotides, the CDR3 is TGTGCCAGCAGCTTGATCGGATTCCAAGAGACCCAGTACTTC. It yields the protein CASSLIGFQETQYF.

This clonotype was observed at least ten times. The chain is built from TRBV6-5 and TRBJ1-1; D is undetermined. The V gene lost 5 bases and the J gene lost 4 bases, with 17 bases spanning the gap. Germline values: CDR1 MNHEY, CDR2 SVGAGI. CDR3 length: 15 residues. CDR3 DNA sequence: TGTGCCAGCAGTAAGCGTCCCATTCCTGGCACTGAAGCTTTCTTT. As protein: CASSKRPIPGTEAFF.

This clonotype has a count of ten or more. In nucleotides, the CDR3 is TGTGCCAGCAGCTTAGCCCTCCCAGCGACCTCCTACAATGAGCAGTTCTTC. It is translated as CASSLALPATSYNEQFF. The chain recombines TRBV11-2 with TRBJ2-1; D gene unclear. This CDR3 has 17 amino acids. V lost 1 base and J 0 bases, leaving 13 bases between the germline ends. From germline, CDR1 is SGHAT and CDR2 FQNNGV.

Many counts were recorded for this clonotype. V usage is TRBV20-1 and J usage is TRBJ2-1, with 9 bases matching TRBD2. Germline loops: CDR1 DFQATT, CDR2 SNEGSKA (reference sequence). The CDR3 length is 15 residues. The ends lost 3 bases at V and 4 bases at J; junction bases unmatched: 7. This chain's CDR3 is CSASRLAGRYNEQFF. The CDR3 DNA reads as TGCAGTGCTAGTCGGCTAGCGGGGAGGTACAATGAGCAGTTCTTC.

This clonotype occurred many times. The gene calls are TRBV5-1 and TRBJ2-3, with D tentatively TRBD2 (5 bases). Trimming cost V 1 base and J 4 bases, with 10 bases left between them. The germline CDR1 and CDR2 sequences are SGHRS and YFSETQ. The CDR3 totals 14 residues. The CDR3: CASSLLGDADTQYF. CDR3 nucleotide sequence: TGCGCCAGCAGCTTGTTGGGAGACGCAGATACGCAGTATTTT.

Only a few counts were recorded for this clonotype. The chain uses TRBV7-3 and TRBJ1-6; unclear D gene. Trimming took 0 bases from V and 4 from J, leaving 1 base between them. The CDR3 is 13 residues long. The germline V gene has CDR1 SGHTA and CDR2 FQGTGA. The CDR3 DNA sequence: TGTGCCAGCAGCTTAACGTATAATTCACCCCTCCACTTT. It encodes CASSLTYNSPLHF.

This clonotype was recorded a few times. The chain uses TRBV4-1 and TRBJ2-1; D assignment may be TRBD1 or TRBD2 (5 bases each). The CDR3 loop spans 15 amino acids. Germline assignment: CDR1 MGHRA and CDR2 YSYEKL. V gave up 6 bases and J gave up 6 bases, with 18 bases separating them. The CDR3 DNA reads as TGCGCCAGCAGTAGGGACCCCTCCACTGGCAATGAGCAGTTCTTC. Amino acid sequence: CASSRDPSTGNEQFF.

DNA of the CDR3: TGTGCCAGCAGCTTAGGGAGCGGGAGGAGCTCCTACGAGCAGTACGTC. This sequence encodes CASSLGSGRSSYEQYV. The V call is TRBV7-8, the J call TRBJ2-7; 9 bases match TRBD2. The CDR3 loop spans 16 amino acids. V was clipped by 1 base and J by 0 bases; unmatched bases: 4. The germline CDR1 and CDR2 sequences are SGHVS and FQNEAQ.

The chain combines TRBV6-2 or TRBV6-3 with TRBJ1-2; D is uncertain. V lost 4 bases, J lost 8 bases, and 14 bases lay in between. CDR3 size: 13 residues. Germline-derived CDR1 and CDR2 are MNHEY and SVGEGT. The CDR3 reads CASSFPRGGGYTF. The DNA of the CDR3 is TGTGCCAGCAGTTTCCCCCGTGGCGGAGGCTACACCTTC.

The table lists this clonotype with a few counts. This rearrangement joins TRBV24-1 to TRBJ2-2; a possible D gene is TRBD1 (5 bases). The CDR3 length is 14 residues. V dropped 3 bases and J dropped 5 bases, with 9 bases sitting between them. In germline, CDR1 is KGHDR, CDR2 SFDVKD. The CDR3 spells CATSDPDRTGELFF. In nucleotides, the CDR3 is TGTGCCACCAGTGATCCTGACAGAACCGGGGAGCTGTTTTTT.

This clonotype turned up a few times. The rearrangement links TRBV20-1 to TRBJ2-7; 14 bases line up with TRBD2. The CDR3 has 18 amino acids. V trimming: 4 bases; J trimming: 5 bases; junction bases outside the gene matches: 16. The germline V gene encodes CDR1 DFQATT and CDR2 SNEGSKA (reference sequence). The CDR3 reads CSATNGTSGGSVENEQYV. The CDR3 nucleotides are TGCAGTGCTACGAACGGGACTAGCGGGGGAAGTGTAGAAAACGAGCAGTACGTC.

This clonotype has a count of ten or more. The J gene is TRBJ2-3, the V gene TRBV6-6, with D perhaps TRBD2 (6 bases). Germline CDR1 and CDR2: MNHNY and SVGAGI (reference sequence). The CDR3 is 16 residues long. With 5 bases removed from V and 6 bases from J, the gap between germline ends came to 21 bases. CDR3 in amino acids: CASSPRDSTIFDTQYF. In DNA, the CDR3 is TGTGCCAGCAGTCCCCGGGACTCGACGATCTTCGATACGCAGTATTTT.

V and J are TRBV12-3 or TRBV12-4 and TRBJ2-1; TRBD2 matches 12 bases. V lost 5 bases to trimming and J lost 5 bases; unmatched junction nucleotides: 4. This CDR3 is 15 amino acids long. CDR3 nucleotides: TGTGCCAGCAGTCTACGGACTAGCGGGAACAATGAGCAGTTCTTC. Residues: CASSLRTSGNNEQFF.

The sample holds many counts of this clonotype. The chain joins TRBV20-1 to TRBJ2-7; 9 positions agree with TRBD1. The junction had 6 bases not matched to a gene; V was cut back by 6 bases and J by 3 bases. The CDR3 is 13 amino acids. Germline-derived CDR1 and CDR2 are DFQATT and SNEGSKA (reference sequence). This CDR3 is CSAPGQGLYEQYF. Here the CDR3 DNA reads TGCAGTGCCCCGGGACAGGGACTCTACGAGCAGTACTTC.

This clonotype was seen more than once but under ten times. The DNA for the CDR3 is TGTGCCAGCAGTTCGGGACAGGGGGCTCAGAATACGCAGTATTTT. It translates to CASSSGQGAQNTQYF. This chain uses TRBV6-5 with TRBJ2-3, with 12 bases that match TRBD1. The CDR3 is 15 amino acids. Germline V gives CDR1 MNHEY, CDR2 SVGAGI. With 4 bases clipped from V and 7 bases from J, the junction kept 6 bases outside the gene matches.

This clonotype came up many times. The rearrangement uses TRBV5-1 and TRBJ2-2; D not resolved. In germline, CDR1 is SGHRS, CDR2 YFSETQ. Trimming shortened V by 1 base and J by 1 base, and 5 bases separated the two germline ends. This CDR3 is 14 amino acids long. The CDR3 is CASSLNGNTGELFF. In DNA form, the CDR3 reads TGCGCCAGCAGCTTGAACGGGAACACCGGGGAGCTGTTTTTT.

A few counts support this clonotype. The V gene is TRBV19, the J gene TRBJ1-1; 8 nucleotides line up with TRBD1. In germline, CDR1 is LNHDA, CDR2 SQIVND (reference sequence). This CDR3 spans 13 amino acids. J lost 3 bases, V lost 6 bases, and 3 bases had no gene match. The CDR3 loop reads CASSQGADTEAFF. CDR3 DNA: TGTGCCAGTAGCCAGGGGGCGGACACTGAAGCTTTCTTT. The entire variable domain, with the rest obtained from reference TRBV19 and TRBJ1-1, is as follows: DGGITQSPKYLFRKEGQNVTLSCEQNLNHDAMYWYRQDPGQGLRLIYYSQIVNDFQKGDIAEGYSVSREKKESFPLTVTSAQKNPTAFYLCASSQGADTEAFFGQGTRLTVV.

This clonotype was picked up a small number of times. The rearrangement links TRBV9 to TRBJ2-3; no firm D call. Deletions cut 0 bases from V and 2 bases from J, with 10 bases between. The CDR3 runs 15 residues. Germline V gives CDR1 SGDLS, CDR2 YYNGEE. CDR3 coding DNA: TGTGCCAGCAGCGTAGGCCCTGACCTCACAGATACGCAGTATTTT. It translates to CASSVGPDLTDTQYF.

This clonotype showed up many times. CDR3: CASSLVPNYNEQFF. For the CDR3, the DNA is TGCGCCAGCAGCTTGGTTCCCAATTACAATGAGCAGTTCTTC. The chain uses TRBV5-1 and TRBJ2-1; D is unresolved. The CDR3 is made up of 14 amino acids. V was trimmed by 0 bases and J by 4 bases, leaving 8 bases between them. Germline V gene lookup returns CDR1 SGHRS and CDR2 YFSETQ. The entire variable domain, with the rest obtained from reference TRBV5-1 and TRBJ2-1, is as follows: KAGVTQTPRYLIKTRGQQVTLSCSPISGHRSVSWYQQTPGQGLQFLFEYFSETQRNKGNFPGRFSGRQFSNSRSEMNVSTLELGDSALYLCASSLVPNYNEQFFGPGTRLTVL.

Many counts were recorded for this clonotype. The chain is built from TRBV5-1 and TRBJ1-2; unclear D gene. CDR3 length: 15 residues. Per germline, CDR1 SGHRS and CDR2 YFSETQ. Trimming took off 4 bases at V and 4 bases at J, with 17 bases between the two ends. CDR3 in amino acids: CASSPDGPPLYGYTF. The CDR3 bases are TGCGCCAGCAGCCCGGACGGTCCCCCGCTCTATGGCTACACCTTC.